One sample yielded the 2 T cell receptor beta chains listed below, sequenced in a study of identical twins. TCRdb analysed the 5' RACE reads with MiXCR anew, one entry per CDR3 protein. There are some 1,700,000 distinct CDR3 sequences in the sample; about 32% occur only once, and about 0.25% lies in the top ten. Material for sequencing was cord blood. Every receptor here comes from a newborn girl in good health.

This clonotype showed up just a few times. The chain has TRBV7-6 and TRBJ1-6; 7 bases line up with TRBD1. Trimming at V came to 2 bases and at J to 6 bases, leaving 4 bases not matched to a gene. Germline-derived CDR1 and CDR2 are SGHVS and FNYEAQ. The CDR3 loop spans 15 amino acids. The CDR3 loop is CASSLSNRGNSPLHF. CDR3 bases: TGTGCCAGCAGCTTATCAAACAGGGGTAATTCACCCCTCCACTTT.

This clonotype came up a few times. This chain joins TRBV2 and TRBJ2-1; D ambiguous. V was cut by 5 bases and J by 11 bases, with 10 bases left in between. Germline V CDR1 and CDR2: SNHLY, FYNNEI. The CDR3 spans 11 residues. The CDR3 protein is CASSRGQQQFF. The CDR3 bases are TGTGCCAGCAGTAGAGGCCAACAGCAGTTCTTC.